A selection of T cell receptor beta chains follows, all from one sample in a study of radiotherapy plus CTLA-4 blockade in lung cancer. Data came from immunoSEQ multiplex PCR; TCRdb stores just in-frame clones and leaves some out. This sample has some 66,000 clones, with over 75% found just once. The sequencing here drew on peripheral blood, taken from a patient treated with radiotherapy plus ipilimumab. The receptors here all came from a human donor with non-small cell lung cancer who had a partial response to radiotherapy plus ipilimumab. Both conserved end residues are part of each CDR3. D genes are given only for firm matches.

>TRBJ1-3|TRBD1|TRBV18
TGTGCCAGCTCACCGGGACAGAGCTCTGGAAACACCATATATTTT
CASSPGQSSGNTIYF
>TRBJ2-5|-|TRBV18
TGTGCCAGCTCACCACCTCCGGGGACCCAGTACTTC
CASSPPPGTQYF
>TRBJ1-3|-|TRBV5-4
TGTGCCAGCAGCACCCCGGGACAAGGGGAGAACACCATATATTTT
CASSTPGQGENTIYF
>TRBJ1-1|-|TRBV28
TGTGCCAGCAAGCTACTAAAGAACACTGAAGCTTTCTTT
CASKLLKNTEAFF
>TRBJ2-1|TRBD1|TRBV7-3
TGTGCCAGCACCCATAACGGGACAGTTTACAATGAGCAGTTCTTC
CASTHNGTVYNEQFF
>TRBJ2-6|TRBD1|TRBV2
TGTGCCAGCAGCGGACAGGTCTCTGAGGCCAACGTCCTGACTTTC
CASSGQVSEANVLTF
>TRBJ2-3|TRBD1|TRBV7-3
TGTGCCAGCAGCCCGGGGTACCAGGGGGCTTTTCAGACAGATACGCAGTATTTT
CASSPGYQGAFQTDTQYF
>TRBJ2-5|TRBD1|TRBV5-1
TGCGCCAGCAGCTTAGAGACAGGGGCAGAGACCCAGTACTTC
CASSLETGAETQYF
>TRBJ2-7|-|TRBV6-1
TGTGCCAGCAGTGAGGACACCCTCCAGAGCTACGAGCAGTACTTC
CASSEDTLQSYEQYF
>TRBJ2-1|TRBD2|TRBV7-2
TGTGCCAGCAGTCGACTAGCGGGAGGAGGGGCTTACAATGAGCAGTTCTTC
CASSRLAGGGAYNEQFF
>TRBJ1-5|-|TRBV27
TGTGCCAGCAGTTCCAGGGGAAGAAATCAGCCCCAGCATTTT
CASSSRGRNQPQHF
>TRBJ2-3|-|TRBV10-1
TGCGCCAGCGGAGATTCCCATCGGGCAGATACGCAGTATTTT
CASGDSHRADTQYF
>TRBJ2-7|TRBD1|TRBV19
TGTGCCAGTAGTTCACAGGGGACAGTCTCCTACGAGCAGTACTTC
CASSSQGTVSYEQYF
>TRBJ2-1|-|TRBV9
TGTGCCAGCAGCGTAGGTGGCAGGGGGGTTTCCTACAATGAGCAGTTCTTC
CASSVGGRGVSYNEQFF